This is a list of T cell receptor beta chains from one sample in a study of blood T cell repertoires in COVID-19. Some clones are missing from TCRdb's copy, which holds only in-frame ones; the method was immunoSEQ multiplex PCR. The top ten hold around 6.3% of the sample, which has around 63,000 clones, about 89% seen once. Sequences were obtained from peripheral blood. The receptors come from a man in his 60s with acute or convalescent COVID-19. Each CDR3 is given with its conserved first and last residue. A D gene is named only where the DNA matches it firmly. Rows may omit the clone size; those that give it use once, few, many or a size class.

j_call,v_call,clone_size,d_call,cdr3_nt,cdr3_aa
TRBJ1-2,TRBV4-1,.,TRBD1,TGCGCCAGCAGCCAAGAGGCCGGACAGGGCGGCTACACCTTC,CASSQEAGQGGYTF
TRBJ1-1,TRBV5-1,.,.,TGCGCCAGCAGCTTGGCGCCAGGGTCGAACACTGAAGCTTTCTTT,CASSLAPGSNTEAFF
TRBJ2-7,TRBV10-3,.,TRBD1,TGTGCCATCAAAACAGGGGGCGAGGGGTACGAGCAGTACTTC,CAIKTGGEGYEQYF
TRBJ2-5,TRBV5-6,few,.,TGTGCCAGCAGCTCTAGGGCAGGGTACCAAGAGACCCAGTACTTC,CASSSRAGYQETQYF
TRBJ1-5,TRBV7-2,.,.,TGTGCCAGCAGCTTTTCCCGTAATCAGCCCCAGCATTTT,CASSFSRNQPQHF
TRBJ2-5,TRBV3-1/TRBV3-2,.,TRBD2,TGTGCCAGCAGCCAGGAGCGTGCTAGCGGGGGTAAGAAGACCCAGTACTTC,CASSQERASGGKKTQYF
TRBJ2-7,TRBV2,.,TRBD1,TGTGCCAGCAGTGCGGGCCGGACAGGGGACCGCTACGAGCAGTACTTC,CASSAGRTGDRYEQYF
TRBJ1-5,TRBV19,.,.,TGTGCCAGTAGCCCATTCTCGGGGCGGGGGGGTAAGGAGCAGCCCCAGCATTTT,CASSPFSGRGGKEQPQHF
TRBJ2-5,TRBV9,.,.,TGTGCCAGCAGCGTAGGGGTTGCGGCAGGGGAAGAGACCCAGTACTTC,CASSVGVAAGEETQYF
TRBJ1-2,TRBV29-1,.,TRBD1,TGCAGCGTTGGGACAGGAACCTATGGCTACACCTTC,CSVGTGTYGYTF
TRBJ1-2,TRBV4-3,.,TRBD1,TGCGCCAGCAGCCGGACAGGGAACTATGGCTACACCTTC,CASSRTGNYGYTF
TRBJ1-4,TRBV4-3,.,TRBD1,TGCGCCAGCAGCGATGGGACAGGGGGTGAAAAACTGTTTTTT,CASSDGTGGEKLFF
TRBJ1-4,TRBV2,.,.,TGTGCCAGCACCCCCCGACGGGCAACTAATGAAAAACTGTTTTTT,CASTPRRATNEKLFF
TRBJ1-4,TRBV10-1,.,.,TGCGCCACCAAGACAGGACGAGCAACTAATGAAAAACTGTTTTTT,CATKTGRATNEKLFF
TRBJ1-3,TRBV7-9,.,TRBD1,TGTGCCAGCAGACCCTCAGGGGGCCCTGGAAACACCATATATTTT,CASRPSGGPGNTIYF
TRBJ2-7,TRBV10-3,.,TRBD1,TGTGCCATCAGCCCACAGGGGGCCCACAACTCCTACGAGCAGTACTTC,CAISPQGAHNSYEQYF
TRBJ2-5,TRBV6-5,.,.,TGTGCCAGCAGGCCTCAGGTCCAAGAGACCCAGTACTTC,CASRPQVQETQYF
TRBJ1-2,TRBV4-3,.,.,TGCGCCAGCAGCCAAGAGCCGAGCAACGCTAACTATGGCTACACCTTC,CASSQEPSNANYGYTF
TRBJ1-6,TRBV3-1/TRBV3-2,once,TRBD1,TGTGCCAGCAGCCAAGTACAGGGGACATCACCCCTCCACTTT,CASSQVQGTSPLHF
TRBJ1-2,TRBV6-2/TRBV6-3,few,.,TGTGCCAGCAGTTATTGGCAGGGCGATGGCTACACCTTC,CASSYWQGDGYTF
TRBJ2-5,TRBV29-1,.,.,TGCAGCGTGCACAGGGCCCAAGAGACCCAGTACTTC,CSVHRAQETQYF
TRBJ2-6,TRBV19,.,TRBD1,TGTGCCAGCAACCGGGACAGGGTTTCCGGGGCCAACGTCCTGACTTTC,CASNRDRVSGANVLTF
TRBJ2-5,TRBV7-8,.,TRBD1,TGTGCCAGCAGCCTCGATCGACAGGGCGAAGAGACCCAGTACTTC,CASSLDRQGEETQYF
TRBJ1-2,TRBV30,.,.,TGTGCCTGGAGTGCCTTCGACAGATTCTATGGCTACACCTTC,CAWSAFDRFYGYTF
TRBJ1-5,TRBV6-2/TRBV6-3,.,TRBD1,TGTGCCAGCAGCATCGACAGGGCGTATCAGCCCCAGCATTTT,CASSIDRAYQPQHF
TRBJ1-1,TRBV5-1,.,TRBD1,TGCGCCAGCAGCGCAACGAGAACAGGGGGCGGTGGTGAAGCTTTCTTT,CASSATRTGGGGEAFF
TRBJ1-1,TRBV5-1,.,TRBD1,TGCGCCAGCAGCGTTTCGGGACAGCCGAACACTGAAGCTTTCTTT,CASSVSGQPNTEAFF
TRBJ1-1,TRBV25-1,.,.,TGTGCCAGCCTAGGGTCTGGGGAGAGGTACACTGAAGCTTTCTTT,CASLGSGERYTEAFF
TRBJ2-3,TRBV7-8,.,.,TGTGCCAGCAGCTTGTTTCAGGGAAGCACAGATACGCAGTATTTT,CASSLFQGSTDTQYF
TRBJ2-7,TRBV5-1,.,.,TGCGCCAGCAGAATCTCAGGGGATGTCTTCACCTACGAGCAGTACTTC,CASRISGDVFTYEQYF
TRBJ2-7,TRBV28,.,TRBD1,TGTGCCAGCAGTTTCATCGGGAGGGACAGGGGTAAAGAGCAGTACTTC,CASSFIGRDRGKEQYF
TRBJ2-7,TRBV19,.,TRBD1,TGTGCCAGTAGTCCCTCGTGGGGACAGGGGGACGAGCAGTACTTC,CASSPSWGQGDEQYF
TRBJ1-6,TRBV30,.,.,TGTGCCTGGAGTGTAGGTGGGCCTAATTCACCCCTCCACTTT,CAWSVGGPNSPLHF
TRBJ2-7,TRBV19,.,.,TGTGCCGGCAATTCCTGGGCCCCCTACGAGCAGTACTTC,CAGNSWAPYEQYF
TRBJ1-1,TRBV12-3/TRBV12-4,.,.,TGTGCCAGCAGTCCTCCCCCGGGGGCTGAAGCTTTCTTT,CASSPPPGAEAFF
TRBJ1-5,TRBV6-6,.,TRBD1,TGTGCCACCAAACCCGGACAGGCCATGAATCAGCCCCAGCATTTT,CATKPGQAMNQPQHF
TRBJ1-4,TRBV7-2,.,TRBD1,TGTGCCAGCAGCTTCTCGACAGGGGTTGCAACTAATGAAAAACTGTTTTTT,CASSFSTGVATNEKLFF
TRBJ1-6,TRBV5-1,.,TRBD1,TGCGCCAGCAGCGGGGACAGGGGGCTGTCCAGTCAATCACCCCTCCACTTT,CASSGDRGLSSQSPLHF
TRBJ1-2,TRBV2,.,.,TGTGCCAGCAGTGAACGAGGCTTGGACTATGGCTACACCTTC,CASSERGLDYGYTF
TRBJ1-3,TRBV7-8,.,TRBD1,TGTGCCAGCAGCTTATCAGGGGGCGATGGCACCATATATTTT,CASSLSGGDGTIYF
TRBJ2-5,TRBV10-3,.,.,TGTGCCATCAGTGGTGGCGGAAGGGGACAAGAGACCCAGTACTTC,CAISGGGRGQETQYF
TRBJ2-7,TRBV2,few,TRBD1,TGTGCCAGCAGTGCGACAGGGGGACCCTACGAGCAGTACTTC,CASSATGGPYEQYF
TRBJ2-1,TRBV19,.,TRBD2,TGTGCCAGTAGTATCTCTAGCGGGGGGTCCTACAATGAGCAGTTCTTC,CASSISSGGSYNEQFF
TRBJ1-3,TRBV6-1,.,.,TGTGCCAGCAGTGAAGCGCTAGGGGGTAGAAACACCATATATTTT,CASSEALGGRNTIYF
TRBJ2-2,TRBV29-1,.,TRBD1,TGCAGCGCGCCGGGACAGGGCTCGGCCGGGGAGCTGTTTTTT,CSAPGQGSAGELFF
TRBJ1-2,TRBV30,.,.,TGTGCCTGGAGTCGGGGAGGGCAGAACTATGGCTACACCTTC,CAWSRGGQNYGYTF
TRBJ1-2,TRBV13,.,TRBD1,TGTGCCAGCAGCGTGGGACAGCTACTAGGCTATGGCTACACCTTC,CASSVGQLLGYGYTF
TRBJ1-2,TRBV15,.,.,TGTGCCACCAGCAGAGCGGACAGCTATGGCTACACCTTC,CATSRADSYGYTF
TRBJ1-1,TRBV27,.,.,TGTGCCAGCAGCATCTCGGGACAAATAAACACTGAAGCTTTCTTT,CASSISGQINTEAFF
TRBJ1-2,TRBV13,.,.,TGTGCCAGCAGCCCGTCCCTTACAGGGACTGGCTACACCTTC,CASSPSLTGTGYTF
TRBJ1-1,TRBV7-2,.,TRBD1,TGTGCCAGCATCGGGACAGGGGGTCGAGCTTTCTTT,CASIGTGGRAFF
TRBJ1-1,TRBV12-3/TRBV12-4,once,.,TGTGCCAGCAGTTTCCTCGGCACTGAAGCTTTCTTT,CASSFLGTEAFF